The rows below give T cell receptor beta chains drawn from one sample of a study of pediatric ulcerative colitis. Method: immunoSEQ multiplex PCR; TCRdb's copy keeps in-frame clones and lacks some. This table holds over 10,000 clones, over 60% found once. The sequenced sample consisted of gut tissue. These receptors all stem from a boy aged 5-17 years who was a control in a study of pediatric ulcerative colitis. Both conserved end residues are part of each CDR3. Fields, in order: CDR3 length, D gene, V gene, clone size, J gene, CDR3 protein, CDR3 DNA. A D gene is named only where the DNA matches it firmly. A clone size is listed for some rows: how often the clone was seen (once, few, many), or a class if it is expanded.

length: 15
D: TRBD2
V: TRBV7-3
size: few
J: TRBJ2-2
CDR3: CASSETSGNTGELFF
DNA: TGTGCCAGCAGCGAGACTAGCGGCAACACCGGGGAGCTGTTTTTT

length: 18
D: TRBD2
V: TRBV11-1
size: NA
J: TRBJ2-4
CDR3: CASSLAGTSGRSWNIQYF
DNA: TGTGCCAGCAGCTTAGCGGGGACTAGCGGGAGGTCGTGGAACATTCAGTACTTC

length: 15
D: TRBD2
V: TRBV7-8
size: NA
J: TRBJ2-1
CDR3: CASSPTSGSGDEQFF
DNA: TGTGCCAGCAGCCCCACTAGCGGGAGTGGGGATGAGCAGTTCTTC

length: 16
D: NA
V: TRBV28
size: NA
J: TRBJ1-5
CDR3: CASSPYRSESNQPQHF
DNA: TGTGCCAGCAGTCCATACAGGAGTGAGAGCAATCAGCCCCAGCATTTT

length: 11
D: NA
V: TRBV20-1
size: NA
J: TRBJ2-5
CDR3: CSAQDQETQYF
DNA: TGCAGTGCTCAGGATCAAGAGACCCAGTACTTC

length: 14
D: NA
V: TRBV11-3
size: NA
J: TRBJ2-3
CDR3: CASSLYGLSDTQYF
DNA: TGTGCCAGCAGCTTATACGGACTATCAGATACGCAGTATTTT

length: 17
D: TRBD2
V: TRBV19
size: NA
J: TRBJ2-1
CDR3: CASIPGTQTSGSYEQFF
DNA: TGTGCCAGTATCCCCGGCACCCAGACTAGCGGGAGTTATGAGCAGTTCTTC

length: 14
D: NA
V: TRBV18
size: few
J: TRBJ1-5
CDR3: CASSIRDGNQPQHF
DNA: TGTGCCAGCTCGATCCGGGACGGTAATCAGCCCCAGCATTTT

length: 13
D: NA
V: TRBV25-1
size: NA
J: TRBJ1-4
CDR3: CASSLKTGLELFF
DNA: TGTGCCAGCAGTTTAAAAACAGGGTTGGAACTGTTTTTT

length: 16
D: TRBD2
V: TRBV9
size: NA
J: TRBJ2-1
CDR3: CASSVAGGRLGNEQFF
DNA: TGTGCCAGCAGCGTAGCCGGGGGGAGGCTGGGAAATGAGCAGTTCTTC

length: 15
D: TRBD1
V: TRBV6-5
size: few
J: TRBJ1-5
CDR3: CASSQTGQGLKPQHF
DNA: TGTGCCAGCAGCCAGACGGGACAGGGCCTAAAACCCCAGCATTTT

length: 15
D: TRBD2
V: TRBV5-8
size: once
J: TRBJ2-3
CDR3: CASSFGSGRGDTQYF
DNA: TGTGCCAGCAGCTTCGGGAGCGGGAGGGGAGATACGCAGTATTTT

length: 15
D: TRBD1
V: TRBV27
size: NA
J: TRBJ2-3
CDR3: CASSFGTGTPDTQYF
DNA: TGTGCCAGCAGTTTTGGGACAGGCACCCCCGATACGCAGTATTTT

length: 17
D: TRBD2
V: TRBV7-9
size: NA
J: TRBJ2-3
CDR3: CASSLARLAGVTDTQYF
DNA: TGTGCCAGCAGCTTAGCGCGGTTAGCGGGAGTCACAGATACGCAGTATTTT

length: 16
D: TRBD2
V: TRBV7-8
size: NA
J: TRBJ2-3
CDR3: CASSLGGTSGWDTQYF
DNA: TGTGCCAGCAGCTTAGGGGGCACTAGCGGCTGGGATACGCAGTATTTT

length: 12
D: NA
V: TRBV19
size: few
J: TRBJ1-1
CDR3: CATSEQHGLAFF
DNA: TGTGCCACTTCCGAACAGCATGGGTTAGCTTTCTTT

length: 15
D: TRBD1
V: TRBV6-1
size: NA
J: TRBJ1-1
CDR3: CASSEAGGQGLEAFF
DNA: TGTGCCAGCAGTGAAGCGGGGGGACAGGGGCTCGAAGCTTTCTTT

length: 16
D: NA
V: TRBV7-9
size: NA
J: TRBJ1-3
CDR3: CASSFDTGTPGNTIYF
DNA: TGTGCCAGCAGCTTCGACACAGGGACACCAGGAAACACCATATATTTT

length: 13
D: NA
V: TRBV29-1
size: NA
J: TRBJ1-4
CDR3: CSVGHGEGEKLFF
DNA: TGCAGCGTTGGACATGGCGAGGGTGAAAAACTGTTTTTT

length: 17
D: TRBD2
V: TRBV5-1
size: NA
J: TRBJ2-5
CDR3: CASSLGLAGGHTETQYF
DNA: TGCGCCAGCAGCTTGGGGCTAGCGGGAGGCCATACAGAGACCCAGTACTTC

length: 14
D: NA
V: TRBV4-2
size: NA
J: TRBJ2-1
CDR3: CASSQTDGAGEQFF
DNA: TGTGCCAGCAGCCAGACGGACGGAGCGGGTGAGCAGTTCTTC

length: 15
D: NA
V: TRBV5-5
size: NA
J: TRBJ1-1
CDR3: CASSLFWGSDTEAFF
DNA: TGTGCCAGCAGCTTGTTTTGGGGTTCGGACACTGAAGCTTTCTTT

length: 22
D: NA
V: TRBV12-1
size: NA
J: TRBJ2-3
CDR3: CASSFWSLSGRAVAFPLDTQYF
DNA: TGTGCCAGCAGCTTTTGGAGCCTTAGCGGGAGGGCCGTTGCATTCCCCTTAGATACGCAGTATTTT

length: 15
D: NA
V: TRBV6-5
size: once
J: TRBJ1-4
CDR3: CASSSWTQGKEKLFF
DNA: TGTGCCAGCAGTTCATGGACACAGGGCAAGGAAAAACTGTTTTTT

length: 14
D: NA
V: TRBV30
size: few
J: TRBJ2-4
CDR3: CAWSVWGVGNIQYF
DNA: TGTGCCTGGAGTGTTTGGGGAGTAGGAAACATTCAGTACTTC

length: 15
D: TRBD2
V: TRBV7-3
size: NA
J: TRBJ2-3
CDR3: CASSPGGRDTDTQYF
DNA: TGTGCCAGCAGCCCGGGGGGGCGGGACACAGATACGCAGTATTTT

length: 14
D: TRBD1
V: TRBV6-5
size: NA
J: TRBJ2-7
CDR3: CASSSWDSSYEQYF
DNA: TGTGCCAGCAGTTCCTGGGACAGCTCCTACGAGCAGTACTTC